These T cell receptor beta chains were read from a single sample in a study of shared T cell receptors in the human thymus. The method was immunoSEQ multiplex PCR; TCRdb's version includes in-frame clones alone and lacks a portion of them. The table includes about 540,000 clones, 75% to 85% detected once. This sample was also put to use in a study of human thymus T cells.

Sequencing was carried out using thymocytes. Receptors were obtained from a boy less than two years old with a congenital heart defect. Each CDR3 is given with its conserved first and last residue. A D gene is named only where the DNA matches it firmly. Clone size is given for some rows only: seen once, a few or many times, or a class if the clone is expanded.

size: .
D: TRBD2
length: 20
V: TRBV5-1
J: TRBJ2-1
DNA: TGCGCCAGCAGCTTGTATACCGGGACTAGCGGGAGGAAGCCCTACAATGAGCAGTTCTTC
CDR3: CASSLYTGTSGRKPYNEQFF

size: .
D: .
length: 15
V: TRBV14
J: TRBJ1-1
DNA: TGTGCCAGCAGCCTAGCGGGGGCATTGAACACTGAAGCTTTCTTT
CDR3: CASSLAGALNTEAFF

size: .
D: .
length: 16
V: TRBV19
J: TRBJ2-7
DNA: TGTGCCAGTAGTATTTTGGAGCAAGAAGTATACTACGAGCAGTACTTC
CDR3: CASSILEQEVYYEQYF

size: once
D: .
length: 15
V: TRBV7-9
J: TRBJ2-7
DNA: TGTGCCAGCAGCCTGCCCCGGACTCACTCCTACGAGCAGTACTTC
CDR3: CASSLPRTHSYEQYF

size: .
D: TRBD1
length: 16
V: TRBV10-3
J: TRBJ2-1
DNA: TGTGCCATCAGTGAGATTAGGAGACAGGGGAACAATGAGCAGTTCTTC
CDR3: CAISEIRRQGNNEQFF

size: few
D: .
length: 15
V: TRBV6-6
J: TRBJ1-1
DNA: TGTGCCAGCAGTTCCTTCCCGCGAGAGAACACTGAAGCTTTCTTT
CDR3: CASSSFPRENTEAFF

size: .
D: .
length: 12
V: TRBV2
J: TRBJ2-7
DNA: TGTGCCAGCACCGATGACAGGAACGAGCAGTACTTC
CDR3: CASTDDRNEQYF

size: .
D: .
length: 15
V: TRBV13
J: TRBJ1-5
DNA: TGTGCCAGCAGCTTTGGGGCAGGGGCCCCGGAGCCCCAGCATTTT
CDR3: CASSFGAGAPEPQHF

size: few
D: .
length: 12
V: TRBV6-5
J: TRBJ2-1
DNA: TGTGCCAGCAGACACATCCCAAATGAGCAGTTCTTC
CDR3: CASRHIPNEQFF

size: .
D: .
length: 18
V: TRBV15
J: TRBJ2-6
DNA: TGTGCCACCAGCAGAGTGGCGGCCCCCTCTCTGGGGGCCAACGTCCTGACTTTC
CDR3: CATSRVAAPSLGANVLTF

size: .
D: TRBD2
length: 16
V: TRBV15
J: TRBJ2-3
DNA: TGTGCCACCCCTAACGGACTAGCGGGAGAATCAGATACGCAGTATTTT
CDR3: CATPNGLAGESDTQYF

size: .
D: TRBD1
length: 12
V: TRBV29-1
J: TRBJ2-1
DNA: TGCAGCGTTGAGGGGGACAGCGATGAGCAGTTCTTC
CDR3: CSVEGDSDEQFF

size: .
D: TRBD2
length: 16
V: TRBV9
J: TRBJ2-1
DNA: TGTGCCAGCAGCCCAGAGACTAGCTCCCAATTGAATGAGCAGTTCTTC
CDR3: CASSPETSSQLNEQFF

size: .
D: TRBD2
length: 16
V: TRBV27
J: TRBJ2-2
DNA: TGTGCCAGCAGTTTTCGAACTAGCGGGGGCACCGGGGAGCTGTTTTTT
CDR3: CASSFRTSGGTGELFF

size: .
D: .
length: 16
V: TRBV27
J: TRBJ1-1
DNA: TGTGCCAGCAGTCCCCGACAGGACCCTCGGGACACTGAAGCTTTCTTT
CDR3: CASSPRQDPRDTEAFF

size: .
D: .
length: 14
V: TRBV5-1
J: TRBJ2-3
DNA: TGCGCCAGCAGCTTGGCCTTGAGCACGGATACGCAGTATTTT
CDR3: CASSLALSTDTQYF

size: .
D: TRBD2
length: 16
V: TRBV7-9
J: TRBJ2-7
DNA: TGTGCCAGCAGCCCGAGCCTGGGAGGGAGTAGGTACGAGCAGTACTTC
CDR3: CASSPSLGGSRYEQYF

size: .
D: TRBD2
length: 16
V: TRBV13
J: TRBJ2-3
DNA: TGTGCCAGCAGCTCCCCGCGGGAGAGGGGCACAGATACGCAGTATTTT
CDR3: CASSSPRERGTDTQYF

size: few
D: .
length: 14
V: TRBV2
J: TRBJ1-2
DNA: TGTGCCAGCAGTAACTACGGGACACTCTATGGCTACACCTTC
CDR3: CASSNYGTLYGYTF

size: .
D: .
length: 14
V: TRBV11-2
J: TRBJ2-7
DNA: TGTGCCAGCAGCTTGAGGCGGAGGGGATACGAGCAGTACTTC
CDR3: CASSLRRRGYEQYF

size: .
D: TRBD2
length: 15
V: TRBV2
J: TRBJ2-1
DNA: TGTGCCACCAGGGGTAGCGGGAGCTCCTACAATGAGCAGTTCTTC
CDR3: CATRGSGSSYNEQFF

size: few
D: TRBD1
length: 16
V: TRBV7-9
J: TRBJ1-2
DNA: TGTGCCAGCAGCCACCAGCGAGCCGACAGGGCAGGAGGCTACACCTTC
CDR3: CASSHQRADRAGGYTF